The source of this T cell receptor (beta chain) is a study of PD-L1 blockade in urothelial cancer. In the study overall: Of prior chemotherapy regimens, patients had received between 0 and 3. Peripheral blood specimens exhibited a median yield of 141,255 T cells. Study conclusions and caveats: By 3 weeks, tumor-associated blood clones had expanded more in durable-benefit patients.

Patients had locally advanced or metastatic urothelial carcinoma. A remark on this clone: Its antigen is not known.

The V gene's germline CDR1 is SGHNT and CDR2 YYREEE (reference sequence). Trimming removed 4 bases at V and 9 bases at J, with 20 bases between. The CDR3 consists of 16 residues. Profiling relied on immunoSEQ multiplex PCR, and the TCRdb table lists in-frame clones only, not all of them. The table has around 100,000 clones, about 85% seen once. The sequences come from PBMCs, collected around atezolizumab (anti-PD-L1) treatment. The chain couples TRBV5-4 to TRBJ1-6, with D tentatively TRBD1 (5 bases). This clonotype was obtained from a man in his fifties or sixties with urothelial cancer. This CDR3 reads CASSPPGAGRSSPLHF. DNA for the CDR3: TGTGCCAGCAGCCCCCCCGGGGCAGGGAGGAGTTCACCCCTCCACTTT. The whole variable domain, filled in from reference TRBV5-4 and TRBJ1-6, reads ETGVTQSPTHLIKTRGQQVTLRCSSQSGHNTVSWYQQALGQGPQFIFQYYREEENGRGNFPPRFSGLQFPNYSSELNVNALELDDSALYLCASSPPGAGRSSPLHFGNGTRLTVT.